This paragraph covers one TCR beta chain sequence. The germline V gene encodes CDR1 LNHNV and CDR2 YYDKDF (reference sequence). This CDR3 region has 16 residues. Trimming took 1 base from V and 6 from J, leaving 15 bases between them. The source of the sample is a study of T cells in Graves' hyperthyroidism and ophthalmopathy. Clinical symptoms, serum thyroxine and TRAb, thyroid ultrasound and orbital computed tomography together formed the diagnostic basis. Authors of the study amplified TCR beta CDR3 regions from RNA transcripts. First-round RT-PCR with HTBI primers amplified the TCR CDR3 region. Each CDR3 protein is one row after TCRdb ran MiXCR on the multiplex PCR reads. The sample contains about 640,000 distinct CDR3 sequences, 45% of which appear only once.

The source of this sequence is an adult man with Graves' disease, either hyperthyroidism or ophthalmopathy (not recorded which). This chain connects TRBV15 to TRBJ2-2, with TRBD2 as a possible D gene (6 bases). Sequences were obtained from peripheral blood or thyroid tissue (not recorded which). The CDR3 region is CATSRGGTGVAGELFF. The CDR3 DNA is TGTGCCACCAGCAGAGGAGGGACGGGAGTGGCCGGGGAGCTGTTTTTT. Based on the CDR3 plus reference TRBV15 and TRBJ2-2, the full variable domain is DAMVIQNPRYQVTQFGKPVTLSCSQTLNHNVMYWYQQKSSQAPKLLFHYYDKDFNNEADTPDNFQSRRPNTSFCFLDIRSPGLGDTAMYLCATSRGGTGVAGELFFGEGSRLTVL.